This passage covers 24 T cell receptor beta chains from one sample sequenced in a study of identifying expanded T cells in peripheral blood. Assay used: immunoSEQ multiplex PCR; TCRdb lists only in-frame clones, some missing. Of 100,000 to 150,000 clones listed, about 88% are singletons. Sequencing was carried out using blood. These receptor sequences come from a person between 18 and 70 years old in good health.

The CDR3 spells CASSFPGTSGQQFF. The DNA for the CDR3 is TGTGCCAGCAGTTTCCCCGGGACTAGCGGACAGCAGTTCTTC. V and J are TRBV28 and TRBJ2-1; 11 bases match TRBD2. The CDR3 consists of 14 residues. J was trimmed by 11 bases and V by 3 bases; bases with no gene match: 6. Germline CDR1 and CDR2: MDHEN and SYDVKM.

The CDR3 DNA reads as TGCGCCAGCAGCTTCCGGACGGGGTCAAATGAGCAGTTCTTC. Protein product: CASSFRTGSNEQFF. The chain links TRBV5-1 to TRBJ2-1; D is perhaps TRBD2 (5 bases). The germline V gene has CDR1 SGHRS and CDR2 YFSETQ. The CDR3 contains 14 residues. Trimming took off 2 bases at V and 7 bases at J, with 13 bases between the two ends.

This clone was seen a single time. The V and J genes are TRBV4-1 and TRBJ2-7, with D perhaps matching TRBD1 (6 bases). Trimming shortened V by 6 bases and J by 6 bases, and 18 bases separated the two germline ends. The CDR3 is 14 amino acids. The germline V gene encodes CDR1 MGHRA and CDR2 YSYEKL. CDR3 DNA: TGCGCCAGCAGTCTTTCAAGACAGGCCCCCGAGCAGTACTTC. This codes for CASSLSRQAPEQYF.

The chain carries TRBV7-3 and TRBJ2-3; 12 nucleotides agree with TRBD2. The CDR3 runs to 16 residues. The germline V gene encodes CDR1 SGHTA and CDR2 FQGTGA. V dropped 3 bases and J dropped 6; count of bases not matched to a gene: 7. Here the CDR3 reads CASSFLAGGPSDTQYF. The CDR3 DNA follows: TGTGCCAGCAGCTTCCTAGCGGGGGGGCCATCGGATACGCAGTATTTT.

V and J are TRBV5-6 and TRBJ2-5; TRBD1 aligns across 9 bases. The CDR3 contains 15 residues. V shed 6 bases and J 2 bases; nucleotides not matched to a gene: 8. Germline V lookup: CDR1 SGHDT, CDR2 YYEEEE. CDR3 sequence: CASIRTGASQETQYF. For the CDR3, the DNA is TGTGCCAGCATCCGGACAGGGGCGTCACAAGAGACCCAGTACTTC.

The chain is built from TRBV6-1 and TRBJ1-2, with TRBD1 as a possible D gene (5 bases). Germline V CDR1 and CDR2: MNHNS, SASEGT. The CDR3 consists of 13 residues. V was trimmed by 1 base and J by 3 bases, leaving 6 bases between them. The CDR3, as DNA: TGTGCCAGCAGTGAAGGACAGTACTATGGCTACACCTTC. This encodes CASSEGQYYGYTF.

This clone was counted a few times. This rearrangement joins TRBV2 to TRBJ1-2; no firm D call. Trimming stripped 4 bases from V and 4 bases from J, with 10 bases between. The CDR3 has 13 amino acids. Looked up from germline, CDR1 is SNHLY and CDR2 is FYNNEI. CDR3 DNA sequence: TGTGCCAGCAGTGCCACGACAACCTATGGCTACACCTTC. This translates into CASSATTTYGYTF.

The gene calls are TRBV11-1 and TRBJ2-3, with TRBD2 matching 8 bases. Looked up from germline, CDR1 is SGHAT and CDR2 is FQDESV (reference sequence). Unmatched junction bases numbered 10, after V lost 5 bases and J lost 3 bases. The CDR3 sequence is 16 residues long. The CDR3, as DNA: TGTGCCAGCAGCCTAATTAGCGGGGTTGGGACAGATACGCAGTATTTT. It codes for CASSLISGVGTDTQYF.

The table lists this clone with a count of one. The chain uses TRBV28 and TRBJ2-7, with 10 nucleotides matching TRBD1. The junction had 6 bases not matched to a gene; V was cut back by 8 bases and J by 2 bases. The CDR3 sequence is 14 residues long. CDR1 is MDHEN and CDR2 is SYDVKM in the germline V gene. The CDR3 loop is CASGGDRGAYEQYF. CDR3 sequence (DNA): TGTGCCAGCGGTGGGGACAGGGGAGCCTACGAGCAGTACTTC.

The rearrangement joins TRBV18 to TRBJ2-3, with D hard to call. This CDR3 contains 14 residues. Germline V lookup: CDR1 KGHSH, CDR2 LQKENI. V was trimmed by 0 bases and J by 6 bases, leaving 10 bases between them. CDR3 DNA: TGTGCCAGCTCACCACCTGCTACACGGGATACGCAGTATTTT. This codes for CASSPPATRDTQYF.

The rearrangement joins TRBV5-3 to TRBJ1-4; the D gene is possibly TRBD1 (6 bases). TRBV5-3 is labeled an ORF, and its function is uncertain. The V gene lost 0 bases and the J gene lost 0 bases, with 12 bases spanning the gap. CDR3 length: 17 residues. CDR3 DNA: TGTGCCAGAAGCTTGGGTCAGGGGCCCCCAACTAATGAAAAACTGTTTTTT. Encoded protein: CARSLGQGPPTNEKLFF.

This clone was picked up a small number of times. The CDR3 region is CASSFGHHEGYTF. CDR3 nucleotides: TGTGCCAGCAGCTTTGGACACCATGAAGGCTACACCTTC. The V call is TRBV11-1, the J call TRBJ1-2; a weak D match, TRBD1 (5 bases). The CDR3 runs to 13 residues. The germline V and J ends were trimmed by 3 bases and 8 bases, with 13 bases remaining between them. CDR1 and CDR2 from the germline V gene are SGHAT and FQDESV (reference sequence). The entire variable domain, with the rest obtained from reference TRBV11-1 and TRBJ1-2, is as follows: EAEVAQSPRYKITEKSQAVAFWCDPISGHATLYWYRQILGQGPELLVQFQDESVVDDSQLPKDRFSAERLKGVDSTLKIQPAELGDSAMYLCASSFGHHEGYTFGSGTRLTVV.

The V gene is TRBV7-9, the J gene TRBJ1-2, with D tentatively TRBD1 (5 bases). The germline V and J ends were trimmed by 5 bases and 5 bases, with 12 bases remaining between them. The CDR3 runs 13 residues. CDR1 SEHNR and CDR2 FQNEAQ come from the germline V gene (reference sequence). The CDR3 DNA reads TGTGCCAGCAGCCTTATGGGGGATTATGGCTACACCTTC. Translation gives CASSLMGDYGYTF.

The J gene is TRBJ2-5, the V gene TRBV18, with 10 bases lining up with TRBD2. CDR1 KGHSH and CDR2 LQKENI come from the germline V gene. Unmatched junction bases numbered 12, after V lost 0 bases and J lost 5 bases. The CDR3 runs 18 residues. The CDR3 DNA is TGTGCCAGCTCACCACCGACCGGAGGAGCGGGGGGGCGGGAGACCCAGTACTTC. Protein: CASSPPTGGAGGRETQYF.

The genes are TRBV5-4 and TRBJ2-3; 11 nucleotides agree with TRBD2. The germline gives CDR1 SGHNT, CDR2 YYREEE (reference sequence). Losses at the gene ends were 3 bases for V and 0 bases for J; bases not matched to a gene: 12. The CDR3 runs to 19 residues. CDR3 in amino acids: CASSSPGLAVTPSTDTQYF. The CDR3 DNA reads TGTGCCAGCAGCTCTCCGGGACTAGCGGTCACACCGAGCACAGATACGCAGTATTTT.

This chain uses TRBV19 with TRBJ2-7; D perhaps matches TRBD2 (6 bases). This CDR3 contains 14 residues. V was clipped by 10 bases and J by 7 bases, with 23 bases between them. CDR1 is LNHDA and CDR2 is SQIVND in the germline V gene (reference sequence). The CDR3 region is CATTDSGKVYEQYF. The CDR3 bases are TGTGCCACTACCGATAGCGGCAAGGTCTATGAGCAGTACTTC.

This clone has just one count. J is TRBJ2-1 and V is TRBV5-1; no clear D. V lost 0 bases to trimming and J lost 0 bases, with 10 bases between them. Germline V gives CDR1 SGHRS, CDR2 YFSETQ. The CDR3 has 16 residues. The DNA for the CDR3 is TGCGCCAGCAGCTTGGCGGGTACGAGCTCCTACAATGAGCAGTTCTTC. As protein: CASSLAGTSSYNEQFF.

The chain has TRBV19 and TRBJ2-7; D is uncertain. This CDR3 has 13 residues. V dropped 3 bases and J dropped 2 bases, with 8 bases sitting between them. From germline, CDR1 is LNHDA and CDR2 SQIVND (reference sequence). The CDR3 sequence: CASSISPTYEQYF. The CDR3 bases are TGTGCCAGTAGTATTTCCCCCACCTACGAGCAGTACTTC.

V and J are TRBV6-6 and TRBJ1-6; maybe TRBD1 (5 bases). V was clipped by 0 bases and J by 10 bases, with 13 bases between them. This CDR3 is 15 amino acids long. Per germline, CDR1 MNHNY and CDR2 SVGAGI (reference sequence). The CDR3 loop reads CASSYSGRGDSPLHF. For the CDR3, the DNA is TGTGCCAGCAGTTACTCGGGTAGGGGCGACTCACCCCTCCACTTT.

This sequence joins TRBV19 and TRBJ2-7; 7 bases align to TRBD1. Germline V CDR1 and CDR2: LNHDA, SQIVND (reference sequence). CDR3 length equals 16 residues. V shed 2 bases, J shed 3 bases, and the junction held 10 bases outside the gene matches. The CDR3 here is CASSISAGQGVYEQYF. In DNA, the CDR3 is TGTGCCAGTAGTATATCGGCCGGGCAGGGGGTCTACGAGCAGTACTTC.

The rearrangement links TRBV19 to TRBJ1-1; 8 bases align to TRBD1. CDR3 length: 16 amino acids. CDR1 is LNHDA, CDR2 SQIVND, per germline (reference sequence). V was clipped by 6 bases and J by 1 base; unmatched bases: 10. CDR3 residues: CASRRTGGRGNTEAFF. CDR3 DNA sequence: TGTGCCAGTAGGAGAACAGGGGGTAGGGGGAACACTGAAGCTTTCTTT.

The V and J genes are TRBV11-1 and TRBJ1-4; D remains ambiguous. This CDR3 is built from 15 residues. Trimming cost V 5 bases and J 6 bases, with 16 bases left between them. The germline V gene encodes CDR1 SGHAT and CDR2 FQDESV (reference sequence). Written as DNA, the CDR3 is TGTGCCAGCAGCCTCGGCTACATCCTAGATGAAAAACTGTTTTTT. It translates to CASSLGYILDEKLFF.

The chain combines TRBV5-3 with TRBJ2-7; no clear D gene. TRBV5-3 is annotated as an ORF whose role is uncertain. The CDR3 spans 12 residues. V shed 4 bases and J shed 9 bases, with 14 bases lying between them. This chain's CDR3 is CARSPTLWPQYF. DNA for the CDR3: TGTGCCAGAAGCCCAACCCTGTGGCCGCAGTACTTC.

The chain links TRBV7-8 to TRBJ2-3; TRBD2 matches at 10 bases. The germline gives CDR1 SGHVS, CDR2 FQNEAQ. This CDR3 has 15 amino acids. Germline trimming cut 4 bases from V and 5 bases from J; bases unmatched to any gene: 6. CDR3 nucleotides: TGTGCCAGCAGCTCCTACAGGACTAGCGGAGATACGCAGTATTTT. This translates into CASSSYRTSGDTQYF.